A selection of T cell receptor beta chains follows, all from one sample in a study of control samples from healthy donors and cancer patients. The data were produced by immunoSEQ multiplex PCR, yet TCRdb's version contains in-frame clones alone and is incomplete. The table shows roughly 120,000 clones, with approximately 94% occurring only once. The sequencing sample was made of PBMCs. Source of these receptors: a man aged 45-65 years with head and neck cancer. Both conserved end residues are part of each CDR3. The order of the fields is CDR3 protein, V gene, J gene, CDR3 length, D gene. The D gene is left open where the match is weak.

CASSMTGGWTEAFF,TRBV19,TRBJ1-1,14,-
CASRSGTGLMETQYF,TRBV27,TRBJ2-5,15,TRBD1
CASSLKLRDSYNYGYTF,TRBV5-1,TRBJ1-2,17,-
CASSIAPYEQYF,TRBV11-2,TRBJ2-7,12,-
CASSPSGTTYNEQFF,TRBV7-9,TRBJ2-1,15,-
CASSLGGKIQGADIETQYF,TRBV13,TRBJ2-5,19,-
CASSGPFQDEQYF,TRBV2,TRBJ2-7,13,-
CASSRGGSGTEAFF,TRBV13,TRBJ1-1,14,TRBD1
CASSVEGGELFF,TRBV9,TRBJ2-2,12,-
CASSQDRGPSSGNTIYF,TRBV4-3,TRBJ1-3,17,TRBD1
CASTKTSGDNEQFF,TRBV9,TRBJ2-1,14,TRBD2
CASSPRDRVLRNGNTIYF,TRBV3-1/TRBV3-2,TRBJ1-3,18,TRBD1
CASSYFQNTEAFF,TRBV6-2/TRBV6-3,TRBJ1-1,13,-
CASSLAPGANVLTF,TRBV7-2,TRBJ2-6,14,-
CASSDRSGRVGDSPLHF,TRBV9,TRBJ1-6,17,-
CASCSYSRDTQYF,TRBV6-6,TRBJ2-3,13,-
CASSQSGPQETQYF,TRBV4-2,TRBJ2-5,14,-
CASSFSRGNQPQHF,TRBV28,TRBJ1-5,14,-
CASSTLGGYTF,TRBV7-9,TRBJ1-2,11,-
CASSEVGSGGVFEAFF,TRBV6-1,TRBJ1-1,16,-
CASTPGQGNYGYTF,TRBV19,TRBJ1-2,14,TRBD1
CASSQDYTGTTNTEAFF,TRBV4-3,TRBJ1-1,17,-
CASRITGGYGYTF,TRBV6-5,TRBJ1-2,13,TRBD1
CASSPGTEPYEQYF,TRBV6-2/TRBV6-3,TRBJ2-7,14,-
CARDRGRSYTF,TRBV10-1,TRBJ1-2,11,TRBD1